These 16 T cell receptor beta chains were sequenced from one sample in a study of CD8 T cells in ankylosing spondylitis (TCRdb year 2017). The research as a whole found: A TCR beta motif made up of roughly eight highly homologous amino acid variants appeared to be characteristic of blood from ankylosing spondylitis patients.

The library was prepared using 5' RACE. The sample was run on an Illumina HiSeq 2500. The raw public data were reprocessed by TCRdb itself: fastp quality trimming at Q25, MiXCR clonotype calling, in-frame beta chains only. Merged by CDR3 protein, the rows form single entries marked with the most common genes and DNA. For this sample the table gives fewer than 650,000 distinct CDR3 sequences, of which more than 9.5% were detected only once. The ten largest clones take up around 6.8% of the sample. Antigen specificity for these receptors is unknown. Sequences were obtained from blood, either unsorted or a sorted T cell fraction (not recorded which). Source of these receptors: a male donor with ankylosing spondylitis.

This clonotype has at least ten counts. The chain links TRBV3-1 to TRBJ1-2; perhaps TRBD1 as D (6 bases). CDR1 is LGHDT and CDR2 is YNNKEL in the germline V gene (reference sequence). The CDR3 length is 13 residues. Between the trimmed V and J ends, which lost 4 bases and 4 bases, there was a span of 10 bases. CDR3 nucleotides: TGTGCCAGCAGCCGCGGACAGATCTATGGCTACACCTTC. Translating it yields CASSRGQIYGYTF.

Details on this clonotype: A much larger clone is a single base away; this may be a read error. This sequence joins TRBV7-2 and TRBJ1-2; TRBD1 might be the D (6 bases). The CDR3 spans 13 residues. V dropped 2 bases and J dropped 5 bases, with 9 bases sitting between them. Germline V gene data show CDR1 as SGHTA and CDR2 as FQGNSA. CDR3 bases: TGTGCCAGCAGCTTAACAGGGAGGTATGGCTACACCTTC. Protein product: CASSLTGRYGYTF. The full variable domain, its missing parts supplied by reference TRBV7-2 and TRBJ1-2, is GAGVSQSPSNKVTEKGKDVELRCDPISGHTALYWYRQSLGQGLEFLIYFQGNSAPDKSGLPSDRFSAERTGGSVSTLTIQRTQQEDSAVYLCASSLTGRYGYTFGSGTRLTVV.

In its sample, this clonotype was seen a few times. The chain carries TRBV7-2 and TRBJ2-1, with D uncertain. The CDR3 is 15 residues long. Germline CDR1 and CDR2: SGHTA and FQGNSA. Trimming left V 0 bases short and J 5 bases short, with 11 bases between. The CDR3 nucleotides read TGTGCCAGCAGCTTAGCGTCTGGGCCTAACAATGAGCAGTTCTTC. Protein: CASSLASGPNNEQFF.

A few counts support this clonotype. CDR3 DNA sequence: TGCAGGACGGACCGGGGGGCGGGCACTGAAGCTTTCTTT. It is translated as CRTDRGAGTEAFF. The rearrangement joins TRBV20-1 to TRBJ1-1; maybe TRBD1 (6 bases). This CDR3 contains 13 residues. Germline V CDR1 and CDR2: DFQATT, SNEGSKA (reference sequence).

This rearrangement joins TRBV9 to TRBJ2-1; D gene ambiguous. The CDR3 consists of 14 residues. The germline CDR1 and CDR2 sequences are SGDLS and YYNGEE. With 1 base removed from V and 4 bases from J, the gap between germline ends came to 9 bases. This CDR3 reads CASSVSSLYNEQFF. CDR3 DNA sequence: TGTGCCAGCAGCGTAAGCAGTTTATACAATGAGCAGTTCTTC.

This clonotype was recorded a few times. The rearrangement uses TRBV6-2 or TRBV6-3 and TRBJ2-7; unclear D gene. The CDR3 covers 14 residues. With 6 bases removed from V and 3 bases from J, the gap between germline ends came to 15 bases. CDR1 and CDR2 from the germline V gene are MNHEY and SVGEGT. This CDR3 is CASRWQPNYYEQYF. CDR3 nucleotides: TGTGCCAGCAGGTGGCAGCCAAATTACTACGAGCAGTACTTC.

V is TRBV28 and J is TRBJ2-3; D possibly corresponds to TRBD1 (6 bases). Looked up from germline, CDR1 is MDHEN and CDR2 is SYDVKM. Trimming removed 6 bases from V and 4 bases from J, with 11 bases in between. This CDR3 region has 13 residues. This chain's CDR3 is CASRPGQPDTQYF. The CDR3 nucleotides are TGTGCCAGCAGACCAGGACAGCCAGATACGCAGTATTTT.

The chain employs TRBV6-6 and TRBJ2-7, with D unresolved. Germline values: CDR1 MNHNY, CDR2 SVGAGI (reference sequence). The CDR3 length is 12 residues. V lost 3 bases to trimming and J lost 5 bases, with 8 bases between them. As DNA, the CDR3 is TGTGCCAGCAGTTATAGTCTCCACGAGCAGTACTTC. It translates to CASSYSLHEQYF.

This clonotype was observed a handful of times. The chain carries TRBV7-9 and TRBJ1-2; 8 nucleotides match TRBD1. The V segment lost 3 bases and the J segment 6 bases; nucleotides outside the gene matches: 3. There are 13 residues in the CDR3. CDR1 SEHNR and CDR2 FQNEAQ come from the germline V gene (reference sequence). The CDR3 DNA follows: TGTGCCAGCAGCTTTCAGGGGGCTCATGGCTACACCTTC. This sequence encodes CASSFQGAHGYTF. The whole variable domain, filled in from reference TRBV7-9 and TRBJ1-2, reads DTGVSQNPRHKITKRGQNVTFRCDPISEHNRLYWYRQTLGQGPEFLTYFQNEAQLEKSRLLSDRFSAERPKGSFSTLEIQRTEQGDSAMYLCASSFQGAHGYTFGSGTRLTVV.

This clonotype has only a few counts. The CDR3 nucleotides read TGTGCCAGCAGTGCACCCGTGGCTTTCTTT. As protein: CASSAPVAFF. This chain links TRBV6-1 with TRBJ1-1; D unresolved. The CDR3 length is 10 residues. V lost 4 bases to trimming and J lost 11 bases, with 8 bases between them. Germline V gene data show CDR1 as MNHNS and CDR2 as SASEGT.

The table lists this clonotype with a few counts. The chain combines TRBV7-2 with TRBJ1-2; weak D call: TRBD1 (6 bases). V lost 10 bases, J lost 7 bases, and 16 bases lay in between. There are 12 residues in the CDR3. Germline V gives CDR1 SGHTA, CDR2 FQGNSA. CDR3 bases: TGTGCCATCTCGGACAGCGGGCTTGGCTACACCTTC. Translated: CAISDSGLGYTF.

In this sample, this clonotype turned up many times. The CDR3 nucleotides are TGCGCCAGCAGCTCGGACACTAACACTGAAGCTTTCTTT. It encodes CASSSDTNTEAFF. The V gene is TRBV5-1, the J gene TRBJ1-1, with D perhaps matching TRBD1 (5 bases). The germline CDR1 and CDR2 sequences are SGHRS and YFSETQ. The germline V and J ends were trimmed by 3 bases and 2 bases, with 8 bases remaining between them. CDR3 length equals 13 residues.

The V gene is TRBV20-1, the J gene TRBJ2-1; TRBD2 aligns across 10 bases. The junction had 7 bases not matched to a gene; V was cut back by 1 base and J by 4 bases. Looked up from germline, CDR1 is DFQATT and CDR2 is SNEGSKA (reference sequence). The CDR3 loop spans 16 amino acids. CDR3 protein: CSARAASGSSYNEQFF. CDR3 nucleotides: TGCAGTGCTAGAGCGGCTAGCGGGAGTTCGTACAATGAGCAGTTCTTC.

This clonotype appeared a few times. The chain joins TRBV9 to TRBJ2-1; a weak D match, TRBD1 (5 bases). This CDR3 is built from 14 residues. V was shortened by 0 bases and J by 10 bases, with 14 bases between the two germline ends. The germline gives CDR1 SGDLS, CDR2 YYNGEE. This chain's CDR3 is CASSVATGAVEQFF. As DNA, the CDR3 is TGTGCCAGCAGCGTAGCTACTGGGGCAGTCGAGCAGTTCTTC.

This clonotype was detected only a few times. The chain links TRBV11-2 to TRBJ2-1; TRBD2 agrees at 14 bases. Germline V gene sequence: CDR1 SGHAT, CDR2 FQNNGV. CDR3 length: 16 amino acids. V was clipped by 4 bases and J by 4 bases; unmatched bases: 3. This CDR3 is CASSWGTSGSYNEQFF. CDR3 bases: TGTGCCAGCAGCTGGGGGACTAGCGGGAGTTACAATGAGCAGTTCTTC.

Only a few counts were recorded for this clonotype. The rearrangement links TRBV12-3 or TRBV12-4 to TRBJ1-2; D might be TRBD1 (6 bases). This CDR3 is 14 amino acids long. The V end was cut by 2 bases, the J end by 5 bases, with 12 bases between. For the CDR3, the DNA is TGTGCCAGCAGTTTATGGGCAGGGGAGTATGGCTACACCTTC. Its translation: CASSLWAGEYGYTF.